The TCR beta chain under discussion was sequenced for a study of blood T cell repertoires in COVID-19. Study-level background: Collection of acute and convalescent COVID-19 samples took place in the United States, Italy and Spain. PBMCs, B-cell-depleted T cells, or T cells provided the cDNA or gDNA that made up the material.

Two consecutive negative NP/OP PCR tests, clearance, or resolved symptoms defined Cohort 3 recovery. Study processing details: Reference gene primer amplification gave estimated nucleated cell counts. The repertoire was sequenced with immunoSEQ multiplex PCR; TCRdb's copy has only in-frame clones and lacks some. D and trimming were read from the DNA, whereas the V and J calls and clone size are those reported in that table. The sample contains about 360,000 clones, around 87% of which appear only once. The CDR3 is made up of 14 amino acids. V was clipped by 1 base and J by 10 bases; unmatched bases: 7. Germline CDR1 is SNHLY and CDR2 is FYNNEI.

The sample taken for sequencing was PBMCs or T cells enriched from blood (not recorded which). This receptor was identified in a man aged 25 to 45 who had recovered from COVID-19. This sequence joins TRBV2 and TRBJ1-5, with 7 bases lining up with TRBD1. The CDR3 here is CASSEEGGVGPQHF. The DNA of the CDR3 is TGTGCCAGCAGTGAAGAAGGGGGCGTTGGTCCCCAGCATTTT.